These 24 T cell receptor beta chains came from one sample sequenced in a study of response to subunit inactivated influenza vaccine (dated by TCRdb to the late 2010s). Receptor amplification or capture employed RT-PCR. Sequencing was carried out with an Illumina HiSeq 2500. TCRdb ran its own pipeline on the public reads, namely fastp trimming at Q25 and MiXCR clone calling, and kept in-frame beta chains. Each CDR3 protein appears once, grouped with its most common genes and DNA. The sample yields approximately 300,000 distinct CDR3 sequences; about 20% were counted once. The ten largest clonotypes hold about 9.4% of the sample. This specimen was PBMCs from blood, taken less than 22 months after vaccination. The receptors here all came from a man aged 50-75 years who received an inactivated influenza vaccine. Donor details come from another sample of the same person, matched by shared clones.

The chain is built from TRBV7-6 and TRBJ2-2, with D hard to call. CDR1 and CDR2 from the germline V gene are SGHVS and FNYEAQ. The V and J ends lost 5 bases and 9 bases respectively, with 13 bases between them. The CDR3 consists of 13 residues. CDR3 sequence reads: CASSGYRVRELFF. The CDR3 DNA is TGTGCCAGCAGCGGATACCGGGTCAGGGAGCTGTTTTTT.

The sample holds a few counts of this clonotype. The rearrangement joins TRBV20-1 to TRBJ1-1, with unresolved D. Trimming removed 1 base from V and 1 base from J, with 4 bases in between. CDR1 and CDR2 from the germline V gene are DFQATT and SNEGSKA (reference sequence). The CDR3 length is 12 residues. The CDR3 region is CSARVGNTEAFF. CDR3 coding DNA: TGCAGTGCTAGAGTTGGGAACACTGAAGCTTTCTTT.

This clonotype was counted between two and nine times. V is TRBV20-1 and J is TRBJ2-7; TRBD1 is a possible D gene (6 bases). The germline CDR1 and CDR2 sequences are DFQATT and SNEGSKA (reference sequence). The CDR3 runs 12 residues. Trimming shortened V by 0 bases and J by 6 bases, and 9 bases separated the two germline ends. This chain's CDR3 is CSARDGGFEQYF. In DNA form, the CDR3 reads TGCAGTGCTAGAGATGGGGGCTTCGAGCAGTACTTC.

This rearrangement joins TRBV5-6 to TRBJ2-1; the match to TRBD2 covers 9 bases. Germline values: CDR1 SGHDT, CDR2 YYEEEE. The CDR3 contains 19 residues. V shed 3 bases, J shed 4 bases, and the junction held 17 bases outside the gene matches. In DNA, the CDR3 is TGTGCCAGCAGCTGGCGGGCTAGCGGGGACTATAGTATTTACAATGAGCAGTTCTTC. Protein sequence: CASSWRASGDYSIYNEQFF.

The gene calls are TRBV7-9 and TRBJ2-5; D is unresolved. V lost 1 base, J lost 0 bases, and 6 bases lay in between. The CDR3 covers 14 residues. From germline, CDR1 is SEHNR and CDR2 FQNEAQ (reference sequence). CDR3 sequence reads: CASSLVGYQETQYF. DNA of the CDR3: TGTGCCAGCAGCTTAGTGGGATACCAAGAGACCCAGTACTTC.

For the CDR3, the DNA is TGCGCCAGCAGCCAAGGGGGCGGGGAGACAGATACGCAGTATTTT. Its translation: CASSQGGGETDTQYF. This chain connects TRBV4-1 to TRBJ2-3; possibly TRBD2 for D (6 bases). Germline values: CDR1 MGHRA, CDR2 YSYEKL. The CDR3 extends over 15 amino acids. The germline V and J ends were trimmed by 1 base and 3 bases, with 11 bases remaining between them.

This clonotype was seen many times. The V call is TRBV6-5, the J call TRBJ2-2; possibly TRBD2 for D (6 bases). Deletions cut 0 bases from V and 5 bases from J, with 7 bases between. This CDR3 has 14 residues. Germline CDR1 is MNHEY and CDR2 is SVGAGI. The CDR3 reads CASSYSEGTGELFF. CDR3 bases: TGTGCCAGCAGTTACTCGGAGGGAACCGGGGAGCTGTTTTTT.

This chain joins TRBV12-3 or TRBV12-4 and TRBJ1-5; D not resolved. The CDR3 is made up of 15 amino acids. V lost 3 bases and J 0 bases, leaving 9 bases between the germline ends. The CDR3 spells CASSLRENSNQPQHF. The CDR3 bases are TGTGCCAGCAGTTTGAGGGAAAATAGCAATCAGCCCCAGCATTTT.

Details on this clonotype: A read error may be the cause here, since a much bigger clone is one base away. The chain uses TRBV28 and TRBJ1-5; D not certain. Per the germline V gene, CDR1 is MDHEN and CDR2 is SYDVKM. This CDR3 is built from 13 residues. V was clipped by 3 bases and J by 2 bases, with 5 bases between them. DNA for the CDR3: TGTGCCAGCAGTTTTCAACGCAATCAGCCCCAGCATTTT. This sequence encodes CASSFQRNQPQHF.

This chain's CDR3 is CASSWLASGSSEQYF. CDR3 nucleotides: TGTGCCAGCAGCTGGTTAGCGAGCGGGAGTAGCGAGCAGTACTTC. The chain joins TRBV7-6 to TRBJ2-7; 8 bases are shared with TRBD2. This CDR3 comprises 15 residues. Unmatched junction bases numbered 11, after V lost 4 bases and J lost 6 bases. Germline CDR1 reads SGHVS; CDR2 reads FNYEAQ. The full variable domain, in which reference TRBV7-6 and TRBJ2-7 provide the parts outside the CDR3, is GAGVSQSPRYKVTKRGQDVALRCDPISGHVSLYWYRQALGQGPEFLTYFNYEAQQDKSGLPNDRFSAERPEGSISTLTIQRTEQRDSAMYRCASSWLASGSSEQYFGPGTRLTVT.

The rearrangement links TRBV7-6 to TRBJ1-2, with D uncertain. The V gene lost 5 bases and the J gene lost 6 bases, with 13 bases spanning the gap. The CDR3 runs 13 residues. CDR1 and CDR2 from the germline V gene are SGHVS and FNYEAQ. For the CDR3, the DNA is TGTGCCAGCAGCCCTGACTGGAGCCATGGCTACACCTTC. This sequence encodes CASSPDWSHGYTF.

This clonotype showed up just a few times. The chain employs TRBV29-1 and TRBJ2-7; D not resolved. Trimming pared 2 bases from V and 0 bases from J, leaving 8 bases between. The CDR3 totals 13 residues. Germline values: CDR1 SQVTM, CDR2 ANQGSEA. The CDR3 nucleotides are TGCAGCGTTGAATACGGATCCTCCTACGAGCAGTACTTC. This encodes CSVEYGSSYEQYF.

The chain has TRBV10-3 and TRBJ2-7; D remains unclear. The CDR3 runs to 13 residues. Trimming cost V 4 bases and J 4 bases, with 11 bases left between them. Germline V gene data show CDR1 as ENHRY and CDR2 as SYGVKD. The CDR3 DNA reads as TGTGCCATCAGTGGGGGTTTCGAATACGAGCAGTACTTC. It yields the protein CAISGGFEYEQYF.

This clonotype has ten or more counts. The V call is TRBV12-3 or TRBV12-4, the J call TRBJ1-4, with 7 nucleotides matching TRBD1. V was pared by 3 bases and J by 3 bases, with 7 bases of the junction left unmatched. CDR3 length equals 16 residues. DNA of the CDR3: TGTGCCAGCAGTTTTGCTCCCGGGACAGCTAATGAAAAACTGTTTTTT. It is translated as CASSFAPGTANEKLFF.

The J gene is TRBJ1-1, the V gene TRBV5-1, with unresolved D. V was shortened by 2 bases and J by 1 base, with 15 bases between the two germline ends. CDR1 is SGHRS, CDR2 YFSETQ, per germline. The CDR3 covers 16 residues. CDR3 coding DNA: TGCGCCAGCAGCTTCCCACCCTACGGAGCGAACACTGAAGCTTTCTTT. Translated: CASSFPPYGANTEAFF.

This chain links TRBV29-1 with TRBJ1-5, with D possibly TRBD1 on 5 matching bases. Per the germline V gene, CDR1 is SQVTM and CDR2 is ANQGSEA. V lost 6 bases and J 7 bases, leaving 16 bases between the germline ends. The CDR3 consists of 13 residues. CDR3 region: CSVAGATGQPQHF. The CDR3 bases are TGCAGCGTCGCCGGGGCCACCGGGCAGCCCCAGCATTTT.

The sample holds a few counts of this clonotype. The CDR3 is CAVGTENQPQHF. CDR3 DNA: TGTGCCGTGGGGACAGAGAATCAGCCCCAGCATTTT. The V gene is TRBV6-6, the J gene TRBJ1-5, with 7 bases aligning to TRBD1. CDR1 is MNHNY and CDR2 is SVGAGI in the germline V gene (reference sequence). This CDR3 has 12 amino acids. Trimming at V came to 11 bases and at J to 4 bases, leaving 5 bases not matched to a gene.

The J gene is TRBJ1-1, the V gene TRBV13, with TRBD1 identical over 8 bases. The CDR3 sequence is 14 residues long. J gave up 0 bases and V 6 bases, and 3 bases lay outside the gene matches. Germline V gene sequence: CDR1 PRHDT, CDR2 FYEKMQ (reference sequence). The CDR3 reads CASRRTGLNTEAFF. DNA for the CDR3: TGTGCCAGCAGGAGGACAGGGCTGAACACTGAAGCTTTCTTT.

Notes on this clonotype: The conserved closing phenylalanine or tryptophan is absent in this CDR3, likely reflecting a read error. V is TRBV7-9 and J is TRBJ1-2; D is undetermined. The CDR3 loop spans 14 amino acids. Per the germline V gene, CDR1 is SEHNR and CDR2 is FQNEAQ (reference sequence). With 6 bases removed from V and 2 bases from J, the gap between germline ends came to 13 bases. CDR3 region: CASSIESQNYGYTC. Written as DNA, the CDR3 is TGTGCCAGCAGTATAGAGTCACAGAACTATGGCTACACCTGC.

CDR3 nucleotide sequence: TGCAGTGCAATTCGGACAGGGCTGTACCAAGAGACCCAGTACTTC. Protein: CSAIRTGLYQETQYF. The genes are TRBV20-1 and TRBJ2-5, with 8 positions matching TRBD1. From germline, CDR1 is DFQATT and CDR2 SNEGSKA (reference sequence). After removal of 6 bases from V and 0 bases from J, the junction contained 9 bases not matched to a gene. The CDR3 covers 15 residues.

This clonotype turned up a few times. The chain couples TRBV12-3 or TRBV12-4 to TRBJ2-5; 10 bases are shared with TRBD2. The J segment lost 7 bases and the V segment lost 5 bases, leaving 10 bases of the junction unmatched. CDR3 size: 15 residues. In DNA, the CDR3 is TGTGCCAGCAGTCCAGGGCCTAGCGGGAGCGTGACCCAGTACTTC. It yields the protein CASSPGPSGSVTQYF.

This clonotype was counted a single time. This chain joins TRBV7-6 and TRBJ2-7; D unclear. The germline V gene has CDR1 SGHVS and CDR2 FNYEAQ. The CDR3 runs 15 residues. V lost 1 base and J lost 2, with 12 bases in between. The CDR3 sequence: CASSLGTGPTYEQYF. The CDR3, as DNA: TGTGCCAGCAGCTTAGGAACTGGACCAACCTACGAGCAGTACTTC.

The rearrangement uses TRBV7-9 and TRBJ2-7; D unclear. CDR1 and CDR2 (germline): SEHNR, FQNEAQ (reference sequence). CDR3 length: 14 amino acids. V shed 3 bases and J shed 2 bases, with 11 bases lying between them. This CDR3 is CASSFVRPPYEQYF. CDR3 DNA: TGTGCCAGCAGCTTCGTTAGGCCACCCTACGAGCAGTACTTC.

This clonotype is labeled medium-sized. This sequence joins TRBV6-1 and TRBJ1-1; D not certain. This CDR3 is built from 15 residues. V lost 7 bases, J lost 1 base, and 16 bases lay in between. CDR1 and CDR2 (germline): MNHNS, SASEGT. The CDR3: CASNDDWTENTEAFF. CDR3 in DNA: TGTGCCAGCAATGACGACTGGACGGAGAACACTGAAGCTTTCTTT.